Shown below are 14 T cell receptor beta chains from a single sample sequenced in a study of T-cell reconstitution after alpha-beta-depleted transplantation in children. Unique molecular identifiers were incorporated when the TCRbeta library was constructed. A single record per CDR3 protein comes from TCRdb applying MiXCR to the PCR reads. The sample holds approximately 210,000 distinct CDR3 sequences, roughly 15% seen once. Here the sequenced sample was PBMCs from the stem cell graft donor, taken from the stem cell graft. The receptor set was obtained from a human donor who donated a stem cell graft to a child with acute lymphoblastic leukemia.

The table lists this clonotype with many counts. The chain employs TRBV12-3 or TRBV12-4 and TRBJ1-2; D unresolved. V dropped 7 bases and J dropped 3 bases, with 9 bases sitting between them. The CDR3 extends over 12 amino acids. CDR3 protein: CASTPLYYGYTF. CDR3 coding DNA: TGTGCCAGCACGCCACTCTACTATGGCTACACCTTC.

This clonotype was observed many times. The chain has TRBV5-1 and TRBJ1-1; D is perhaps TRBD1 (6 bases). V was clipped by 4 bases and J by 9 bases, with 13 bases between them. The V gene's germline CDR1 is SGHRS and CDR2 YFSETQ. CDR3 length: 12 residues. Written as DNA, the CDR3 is TGCGCCAGCAGCCCGCTGGGGGGGCAAGCTTTCTTT. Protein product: CASSPLGGQAFF.

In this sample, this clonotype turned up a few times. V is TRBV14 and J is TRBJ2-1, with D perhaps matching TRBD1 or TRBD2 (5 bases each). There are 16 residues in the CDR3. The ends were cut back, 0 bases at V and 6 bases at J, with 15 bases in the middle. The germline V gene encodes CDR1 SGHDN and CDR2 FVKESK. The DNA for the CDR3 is TGTGCCAGCAGCCAAGATTTCCAGGGAGCCCTCAATGAGCAGTTCTTC. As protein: CASSQDFQGALNEQFF.

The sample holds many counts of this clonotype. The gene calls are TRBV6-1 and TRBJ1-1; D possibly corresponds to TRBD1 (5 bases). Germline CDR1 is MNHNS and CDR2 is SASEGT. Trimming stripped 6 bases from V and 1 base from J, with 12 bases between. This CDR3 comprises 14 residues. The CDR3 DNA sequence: TGTGCCAGCAGCCCCAGGGCTTGGAACACTGAAGCTTTCTTT. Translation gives CASSPRAWNTEAFF.

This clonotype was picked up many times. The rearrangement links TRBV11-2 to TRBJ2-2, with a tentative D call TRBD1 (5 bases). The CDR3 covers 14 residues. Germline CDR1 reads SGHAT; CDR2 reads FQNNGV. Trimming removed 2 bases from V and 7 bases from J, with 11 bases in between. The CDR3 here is CASSLSTGGGELFF. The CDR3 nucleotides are TGTGCCAGCAGCTTATCTACAGGCGGCGGGGAGCTGTTTTTT.

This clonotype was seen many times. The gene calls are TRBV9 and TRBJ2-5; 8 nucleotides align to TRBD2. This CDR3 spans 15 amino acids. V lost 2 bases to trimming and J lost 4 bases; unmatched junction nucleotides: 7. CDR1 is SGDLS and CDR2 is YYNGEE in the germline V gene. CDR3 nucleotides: TGTGCCAGCAGCGTTAGCGGGAAAGGGGGAGAGACCCAGTACTTC. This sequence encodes CASSVSGKGGETQYF.

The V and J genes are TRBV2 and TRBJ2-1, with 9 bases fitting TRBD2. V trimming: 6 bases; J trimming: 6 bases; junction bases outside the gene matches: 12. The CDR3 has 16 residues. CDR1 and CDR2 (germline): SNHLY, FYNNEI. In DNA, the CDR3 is TGTGCCAGCAGGAACGACGGCGGGAGGGCCGCCAATGAGCAGTTCTTC. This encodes CASRNDGGRAANEQFF.

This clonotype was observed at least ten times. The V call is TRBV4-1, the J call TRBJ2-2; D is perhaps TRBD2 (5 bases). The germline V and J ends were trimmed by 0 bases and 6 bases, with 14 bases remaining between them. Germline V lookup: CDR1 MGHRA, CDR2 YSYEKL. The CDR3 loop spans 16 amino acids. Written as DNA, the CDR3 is TGCGCCAGCAGCCAAGATAGTAGCGTGCCCGCCGGGGAGCTGTTTTTT. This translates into CASSQDSSVPAGELFF.

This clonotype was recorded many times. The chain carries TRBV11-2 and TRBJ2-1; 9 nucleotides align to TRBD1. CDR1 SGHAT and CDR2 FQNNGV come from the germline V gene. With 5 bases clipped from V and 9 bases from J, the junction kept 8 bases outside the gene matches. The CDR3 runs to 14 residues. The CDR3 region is CASSIRQGVSEQFF. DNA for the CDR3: TGTGCCAGCAGCATAAGACAGGGGGTGAGTGAGCAGTTCTTC.

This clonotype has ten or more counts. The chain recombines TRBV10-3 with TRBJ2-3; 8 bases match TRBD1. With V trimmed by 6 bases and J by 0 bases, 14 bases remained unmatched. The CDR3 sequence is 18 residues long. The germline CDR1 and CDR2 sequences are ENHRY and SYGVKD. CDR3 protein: CAIRPSGTGRFSTDTQYF. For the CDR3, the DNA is TGTGCCATCAGACCTTCCGGGACAGGTCGCTTTAGCACAGATACGCAGTATTTT.

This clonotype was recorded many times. DNA for the CDR3: TGCGCCAGCAGCTTGGCCCAGTTCTCCTACGAGCAGTACTTC. This sequence encodes CASSLAQFSYEQYF. J is TRBJ2-7 and V is TRBV5-1; no clear D gene. CDR3 length: 14 amino acids. V lost 0 bases and J 0 bases, leaving 7 bases between the germline ends. Germline V gene sequence: CDR1 SGHRS, CDR2 YFSETQ.

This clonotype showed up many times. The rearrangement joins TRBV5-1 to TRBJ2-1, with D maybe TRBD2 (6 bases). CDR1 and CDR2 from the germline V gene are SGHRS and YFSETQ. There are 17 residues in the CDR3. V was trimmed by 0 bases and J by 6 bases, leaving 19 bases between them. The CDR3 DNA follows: TGCGCCAGCAGCTTGGGGTTGACTAGACCGAGTTTCAATGAGCAGTTCTTC. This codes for CASSLGLTRPSFNEQFF.

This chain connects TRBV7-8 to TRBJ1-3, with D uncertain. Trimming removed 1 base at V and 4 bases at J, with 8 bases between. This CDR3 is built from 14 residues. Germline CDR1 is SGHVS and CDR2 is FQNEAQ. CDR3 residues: CASSLGVIGNTIYF. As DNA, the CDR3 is TGTGCCAGCAGCTTAGGGGTTATCGGAAACACCATATATTTT. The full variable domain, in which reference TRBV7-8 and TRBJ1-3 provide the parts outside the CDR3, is GAGVSQSPRYKVAKRGQDVALRCDPISGHVSLFWYQQALGQGPEFLTYFQNEAQLDKSGLPSDRFFAERPEGSVSTLKIQRTQQEDSAVYLCASSLGVIGNTIYFGEGSWLTVV.

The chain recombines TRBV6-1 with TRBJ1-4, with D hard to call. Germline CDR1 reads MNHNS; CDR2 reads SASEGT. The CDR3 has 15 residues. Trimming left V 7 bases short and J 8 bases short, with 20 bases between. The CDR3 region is CASTPSLALREKLFF. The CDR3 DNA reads TGTGCCAGCACCCCCAGTTTGGCCCTGAGGGAAAAACTGTTTTTT.